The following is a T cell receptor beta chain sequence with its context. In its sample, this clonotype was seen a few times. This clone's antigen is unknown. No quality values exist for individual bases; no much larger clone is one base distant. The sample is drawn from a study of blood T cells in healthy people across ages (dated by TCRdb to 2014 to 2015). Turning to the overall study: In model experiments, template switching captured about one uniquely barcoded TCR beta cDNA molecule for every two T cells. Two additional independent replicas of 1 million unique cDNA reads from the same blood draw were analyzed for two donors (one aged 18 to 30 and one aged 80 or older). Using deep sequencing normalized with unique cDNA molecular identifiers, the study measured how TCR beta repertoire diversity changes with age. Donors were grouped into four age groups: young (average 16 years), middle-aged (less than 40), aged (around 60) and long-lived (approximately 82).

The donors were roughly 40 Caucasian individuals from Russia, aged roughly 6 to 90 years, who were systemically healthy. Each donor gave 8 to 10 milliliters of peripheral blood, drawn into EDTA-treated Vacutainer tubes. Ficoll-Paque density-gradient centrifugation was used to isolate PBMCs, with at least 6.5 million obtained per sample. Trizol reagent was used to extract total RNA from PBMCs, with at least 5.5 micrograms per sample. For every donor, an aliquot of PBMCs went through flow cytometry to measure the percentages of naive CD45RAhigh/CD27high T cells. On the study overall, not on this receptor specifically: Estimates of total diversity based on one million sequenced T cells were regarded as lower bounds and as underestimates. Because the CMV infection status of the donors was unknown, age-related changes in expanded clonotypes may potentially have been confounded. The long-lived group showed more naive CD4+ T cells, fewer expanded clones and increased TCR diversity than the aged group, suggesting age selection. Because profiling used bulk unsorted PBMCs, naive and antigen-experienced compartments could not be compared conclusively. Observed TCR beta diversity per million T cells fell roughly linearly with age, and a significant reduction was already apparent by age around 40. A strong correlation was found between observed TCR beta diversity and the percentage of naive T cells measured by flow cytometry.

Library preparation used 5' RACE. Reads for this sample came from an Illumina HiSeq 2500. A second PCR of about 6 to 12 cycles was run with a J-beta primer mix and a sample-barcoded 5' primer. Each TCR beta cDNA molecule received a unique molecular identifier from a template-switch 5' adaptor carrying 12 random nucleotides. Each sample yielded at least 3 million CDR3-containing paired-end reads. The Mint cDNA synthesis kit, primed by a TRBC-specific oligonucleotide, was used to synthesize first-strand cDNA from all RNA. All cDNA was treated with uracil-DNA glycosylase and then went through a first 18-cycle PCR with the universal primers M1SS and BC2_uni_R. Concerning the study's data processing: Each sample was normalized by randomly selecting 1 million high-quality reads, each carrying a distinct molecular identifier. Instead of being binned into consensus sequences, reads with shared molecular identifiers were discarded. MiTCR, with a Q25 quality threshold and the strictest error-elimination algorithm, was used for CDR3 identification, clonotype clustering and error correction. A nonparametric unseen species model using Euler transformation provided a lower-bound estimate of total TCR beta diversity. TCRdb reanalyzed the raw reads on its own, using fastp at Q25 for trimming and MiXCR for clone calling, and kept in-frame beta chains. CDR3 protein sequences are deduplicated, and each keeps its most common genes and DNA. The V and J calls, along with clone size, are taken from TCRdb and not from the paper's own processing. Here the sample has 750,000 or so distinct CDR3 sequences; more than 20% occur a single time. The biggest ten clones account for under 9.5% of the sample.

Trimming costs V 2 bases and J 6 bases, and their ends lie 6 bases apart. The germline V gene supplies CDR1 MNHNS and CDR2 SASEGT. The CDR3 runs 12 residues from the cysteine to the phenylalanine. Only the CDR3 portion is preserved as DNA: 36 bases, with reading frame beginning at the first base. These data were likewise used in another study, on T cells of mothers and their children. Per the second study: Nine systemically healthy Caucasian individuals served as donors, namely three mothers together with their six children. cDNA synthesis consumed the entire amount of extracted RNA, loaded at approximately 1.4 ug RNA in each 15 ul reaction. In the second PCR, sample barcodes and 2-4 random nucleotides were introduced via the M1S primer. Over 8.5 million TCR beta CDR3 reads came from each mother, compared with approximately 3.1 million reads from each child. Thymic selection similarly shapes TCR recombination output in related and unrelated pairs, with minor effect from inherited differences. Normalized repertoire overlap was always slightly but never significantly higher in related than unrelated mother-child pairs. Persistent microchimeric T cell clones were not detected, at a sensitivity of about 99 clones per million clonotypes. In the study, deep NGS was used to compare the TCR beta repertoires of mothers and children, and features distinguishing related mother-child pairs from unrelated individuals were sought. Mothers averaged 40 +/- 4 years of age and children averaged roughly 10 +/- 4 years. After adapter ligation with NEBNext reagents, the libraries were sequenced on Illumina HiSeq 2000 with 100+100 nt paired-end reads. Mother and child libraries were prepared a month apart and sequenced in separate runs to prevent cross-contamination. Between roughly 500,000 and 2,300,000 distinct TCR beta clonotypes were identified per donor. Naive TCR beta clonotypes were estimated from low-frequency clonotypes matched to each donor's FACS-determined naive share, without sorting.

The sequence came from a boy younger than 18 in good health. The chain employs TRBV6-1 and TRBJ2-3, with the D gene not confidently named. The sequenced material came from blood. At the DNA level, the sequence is TGTGCCAGCAGTGAACCGGCCGATACGCAGTATTTT. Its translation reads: CASSEPADTQYF.